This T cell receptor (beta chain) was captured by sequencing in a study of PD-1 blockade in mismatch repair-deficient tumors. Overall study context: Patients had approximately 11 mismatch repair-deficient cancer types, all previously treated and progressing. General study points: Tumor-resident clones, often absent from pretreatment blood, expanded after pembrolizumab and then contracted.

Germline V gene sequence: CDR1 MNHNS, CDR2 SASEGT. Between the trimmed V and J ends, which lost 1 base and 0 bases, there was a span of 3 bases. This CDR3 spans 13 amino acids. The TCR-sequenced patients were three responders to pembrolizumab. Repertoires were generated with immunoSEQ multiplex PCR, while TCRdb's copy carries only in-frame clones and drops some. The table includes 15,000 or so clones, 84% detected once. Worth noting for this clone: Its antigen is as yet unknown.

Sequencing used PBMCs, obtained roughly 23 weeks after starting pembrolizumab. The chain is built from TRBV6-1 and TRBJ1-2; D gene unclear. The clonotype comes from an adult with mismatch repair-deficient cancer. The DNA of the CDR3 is TGTGCCAGCAGTGAAGGGCCTAACTATGGCTACACCTTC. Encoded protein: CASSEGPNYGYTF.